This passage covers 21 T cell receptor beta chains from one sample sequenced in a study of early T cells in non-severe SARS-CoV-2 infection. MiXCR, applied by TCRdb to the 5' RACE reads, yields one record per CDR3 protein. The sample includes roughly 30,000 distinct CDR3 sequences, 5.7% seen only once; the top ten take less than 6%. Sequencing was done on a sample of whole blood. The receptors were sampled from an adult who was a healthcare worker with PCR-confirmed SARS-CoV-2 infection or an uninfected control (not recorded which).

This clonotype has a handful of counts. The rearrangement links TRBV30 to TRBJ2-7, with TRBD2 identical over 10 bases. The CDR3 extends over 13 amino acids. CDR1 and CDR2 from the germline V gene are GTSNPN and SVGIG (reference sequence). V was clipped by 5 bases and J by 3 bases; unmatched bases: 4. CDR3 sequence reads: CAWDSSGGYEQYF. The CDR3 bases are TGTGCCTGGGATTCTAGCGGGGGCTACGAGCAGTACTTC.

In its sample, this clonotype was seen many times. This chain uses TRBV24-1 with TRBJ2-2, with 11 nucleotides matching TRBD1. V shed 4 bases, J shed 5 bases, and the junction held 8 bases outside the gene matches. The CDR3 loop spans 17 amino acids. The germline CDR1 and CDR2 sequences are KGHDR and SFDVKD. The CDR3 sequence: CATSESRTGGATGELFF. The CDR3 DNA sequence: TGTGCCACCAGTGAATCCCGGACAGGGGGCGCGACCGGGGAGCTGTTTTTT.

This clonotype was found many times. This sequence joins TRBV7-3 and TRBJ2-6; D is undetermined. Germline CDR1 SGHTA, CDR2 FQGTGA. The ends were cut back, 1 base at V and 0 bases at J, with 4 bases in the middle. This CDR3 comprises 15 residues. CDR3 protein: CASSLRPSGANVLTF. CDR3 nucleotides: TGTGCCAGCAGCTTAAGACCCTCTGGGGCCAACGTCCTGACTTTC.

This clonotype was detected ten times or more. This chain links TRBV7-8 with TRBJ2-5, with 7 bases identical to TRBD2. The germline V gene encodes CDR1 SGHVS and CDR2 FQNEAQ. Losses at the gene ends were 5 bases for V and 7 bases for J; bases not matched to a gene: 10. The CDR3 totals 14 residues. This CDR3 is CASSTQRAGRTQYF. Written as DNA, the CDR3 is TGTGCCAGCAGCACCCAGCGAGCGGGGCGGACCCAGTACTTC.

The rearrangement uses TRBV27 and TRBJ1-6; D call uncertain. V was cut by 3 bases and J by 7 bases, with 7 bases left in between. The CDR3 totals 13 residues. Germline CDR1 reads MNHEY; CDR2 reads SMNVEV (reference sequence). The CDR3 nucleotides are TGTGCCAGCAGTTTTGGGCCAAATTCACCCCTCCACTTT. Protein sequence: CASSFGPNSPLHF.

This clonotype was seen more than once but under ten times. This CDR3 is CAIKPRGVDDSPLHF. CDR3 DNA: TGTGCCATCAAGCCCCGGGGGGTAGATGATTCACCCCTCCACTTT. V gene TRBV10-3 combines with J gene TRBJ1-6, with a tentative D call TRBD1 (5 bases). Trimming shortened V by 7 bases and J by 8 bases, and 18 bases separated the two germline ends. The CDR3 is made up of 15 amino acids. The germline gives CDR1 ENHRY, CDR2 SYGVKD.

Ten or more counts support this clonotype. In DNA form, the CDR3 reads TGTGCCAGCAGCTTAGTTCCGCCGGGGGCGGGCACCGGGGAGCTGTTTTTT. Translating gives CASSLVPPGAGTGELFF. The chain carries TRBV7-2 and TRBJ2-2; D may correspond to TRBD1 or TRBD2 (6 bases each). Germline CDR1 SGHTA, CDR2 FQGNSA. The germline V and J ends were trimmed by 1 base and 4 bases, with 16 bases remaining between them. This CDR3 is 17 amino acids long.

This chain connects TRBV20-1 to TRBJ2-7; a weak D match, TRBD2 (5 bases). CDR3 length equals 12 residues. The V end lost 5 bases, the J end lost 0 bases, and 8 bases lay between the germline ends. Germline V gene data show CDR1 as DFQATT and CDR2 as SNEGSKA (reference sequence). This chain's CDR3 is CSAGGTSYEQYF. CDR3 DNA sequence: TGCAGTGCTGGAGGCACCTCCTACGAGCAGTACTTC.

This clonotype was recorded at least ten times. CDR3 in amino acids: CASSPDPRDGIDEQYF. DNA for the CDR3: TGCGCCAGCAGCCCGGATCCCCGGGACGGTATCGACGAGCAGTACTTC. The chain uses TRBV5-1 and TRBJ2-7; D is possibly TRBD1 or TRBD2 (5 bases each). Trimming removed 4 bases at V and 5 bases at J, with 22 bases between. Looked up from germline, CDR1 is SGHRS and CDR2 is YFSETQ. The CDR3 covers 16 residues. Variable domain in full (rest from reference TRBV5-1 and TRBJ2-7): KAGVTQTPRYLIKTRGQQVTLSCSPISGHRSVSWYQQTPGQGLQFLFEYFSETQRNKGNFPGRFSGRQFSNSRSEMNVSTLELGDSALYLCASSPDPRDGIDEQYFGPGTRLTVT.

This clonotype was recorded at least ten times. V usage is TRBV29-1 and J usage is TRBJ2-1; no clear D gene. The CDR3 is 11 residues long. In germline, CDR1 is SQVTM, CDR2 ANQGSEA. Between the trimmed V and J ends, which lost 8 bases and 7 bases, there was a span of 12 bases. The CDR3 nucleotides read TGCAGCCTAAGGGTTGTGAATGAGCAGTTCTTC. This codes for CSLRVVNEQFF.

This clonotype has more than one count but fewer than ten. The V and J genes are TRBV20-1 and TRBJ2-1; TRBD2 might be the D (6 bases). Germline V gives CDR1 DFQATT, CDR2 SNEGSKA (reference sequence). The CDR3 extends over 13 amino acids. The V gene lost 1 base and the J gene lost 9 bases, with 13 bases spanning the gap. The CDR3, as DNA: TGCAGTGCTAGAGGGGAGGTCCGATCTGAGCAGTTCTTC. This encodes CSARGEVRSEQFF.

The sample holds many counts of this clonotype. The chain links TRBV11-2 to TRBJ2-1; no reliable D call. The CDR3 extends over 12 amino acids. The germline V gene has CDR1 SGHAT and CDR2 FQNNGV. V lost 3 bases, J lost 8 bases, and 8 bases lay in between. As DNA, the CDR3 is TGTGCCAGCAGCTTGGCCAGATATGAGCAGTTCTTC. Protein: CASSLARYEQFF.

At least ten counts were recorded for this clonotype. V gene TRBV28 combines with J gene TRBJ2-1; either TRBD1 or TRBD2 may supply D (5 bases each). Between the trimmed V and J ends, which lost 4 bases and 6 bases, there was a span of 16 bases. Germline V gives CDR1 MDHEN, CDR2 SYDVKM. The CDR3 has 15 amino acids. The CDR3 is CASSSRDLLTNEQFF. The DNA of the CDR3 is TGTGCCAGCAGTTCCCGGGACCTGCTAACCAATGAGCAGTTCTTC.

The sample holds a few counts of this clonotype. V gene TRBV30 combines with J gene TRBJ2-1; 9 bases agree with TRBD2. V was pared by 3 bases and J by 13 bases, with 16 bases of the junction left unmatched. Germline values: CDR1 GTSNPN, CDR2 SVGIG (reference sequence). This CDR3 region has 15 residues. As DNA, the CDR3 is TGTGCCTGGAGCCTCCCTAATGGCGGGGGGGTAGATCAGTTCTTC. Protein product: CAWSLPNGGGVDQFF. Combining the CDR3 with reference TRBV30 and TRBJ2-1 gives the whole variable domain SQTIHQWPATLVQPVGSPLSLECTVEGTSNPNLYWYRQAAGRGLQLLFYSVGIGQISSEVPQNLSASRPQDRQFILSSKKLLLSDSGFYLCAWSLPNGGGVDQFFGPGTRLTVL.

In its sample, this clonotype was seen many times. The rearrangement joins TRBV4-1 to TRBJ2-7; D might be TRBD2 (6 bases). V dropped 0 bases and J dropped 0 bases, with 12 bases sitting between them. CDR3 size: 16 residues. CDR1 and CDR2 from the germline V gene are MGHRA and YSYEKL. This CDR3 is CASSQDPRGTSYEQYF. The CDR3 coding sequence is TGCGCCAGCAGCCAAGATCCGCGGGGTACCTCCTACGAGCAGTACTTC.

This clonotype appeared many times. The V gene is TRBV4-3, the J gene TRBJ2-3; 7 bases fit TRBD1. The V segment lost 0 bases and the J segment 2 bases; nucleotides outside the gene matches: 8. The V gene's germline CDR1 is LGHNA and CDR2 YSLEER. The CDR3 spans 17 residues. CDR3: CASSQDWARGPTDTQYF. The CDR3 nucleotides read TGCGCCAGCAGCCAAGATTGGGCGAGGGGGCCCACAGATACGCAGTATTTT.

This clonotype showed up many times. The chain couples TRBV12-3 or TRBV12-4 to TRBJ2-7; no definite D call. Between the trimmed V and J ends, which lost 6 bases and 5 bases, there was a span of 17 bases. CDR3 length equals 14 residues. CDR3 residues: CASRPKETPDEQYF. As DNA, the CDR3 is TGTGCCAGCAGGCCCAAGGAGACACCTGACGAGCAGTACTTC.

In this sample, this clonotype turned up a few times. This chain uses TRBV3-1 with TRBJ2-5; D might be TRBD1 (5 bases). The CDR3 is 17 residues long. Germline V CDR1 and CDR2: LGHDT, YNNKEL (reference sequence). Deletions cut 4 bases from V and 3 bases from J, with 21 bases between. The CDR3 sequence: CASSPRGLTLAKETQYF. The CDR3 DNA sequence: TGTGCCAGCAGCCCAAGGGGCTTAACATTAGCCAAAGAGACCCAGTACTTC.

This clonotype was seen a few times. This rearrangement joins TRBV24-1 to TRBJ1-1, with 7 bases fitting TRBD1. Germline V gives CDR1 KGHDR, CDR2 SFDVKD. The V gene end was trimmed by 4 bases and the J gene end by 5 bases; junction bases not matched to a gene: 9. CDR3 length: 15 amino acids. CDR3 sequence reads: CATSDPRGDETEAFF. The DNA for the CDR3 is TGTGCCACCAGTGACCCCAGGGGGGATGAAACTGAAGCTTTCTTT.

This clonotype has just a few counts. The V call is TRBV5-1, the J call TRBJ1-2, with D maybe TRBD1 (6 bases). CDR3 length equals 13 residues. Germline loops: CDR1 SGHRS, CDR2 YFSETQ. Trimming removed 3 bases from V and 6 bases from J, with 12 bases in between. CDR3 residues: CASSSTGNDGYTF. CDR3 in DNA: TGCGCCAGCAGCTCTACAGGGAATGATGGCTACACCTTC.

The chain links TRBV7-9 to TRBJ2-7; D may be TRBD2 (6 bases). V lost 11 bases, J lost 2 bases, and 16 bases lay in between. Germline CDR1 and CDR2: SEHNR and FQNEAQ (reference sequence). CDR3 length: 13 amino acids. CDR3 in DNA: TGTGCCGTCCAGACTAGAGACGCCTACGAGCAGTACTTC. Protein product: CAVQTRDAYEQYF.